Only a few counts were recorded for the clone carrying this T cell receptor beta chain. The antigen is not known. This sample is drawn from a study of CD4 T cells in relation to SARS-CoV-2 and coronaviruses. Across the study: The negative reference was HIV-1 Nef peptide pool or peptide-free culture.

The germline V gene encodes CDR1 MNHEY and CDR2 SVGAGI. The CDR3 is made up of 14 amino acids. V gave up 0 bases and J gave up 5 bases, with 10 bases separating them. The table came from immunoSEQ multiplex PCR; TCRdb's copy has only in-frame clones and leaves some out. The repertoire holds about 26,000 clones, just under 75% seen once, with around a fifth in the top ten. Before the COVID-19 pandemic, during about 2011-2019, CD4+ T cells were taken from unexposed donors. Isolation of CD4+ T cells took place after about eleven days in culture. As cell numbers allowed, unexposed-donor CD4+ T cells faced SARS-CoV-2 S/N and four cold-coronavirus spikes.

This receptor was taken from a human donor in good health. V is TRBV6-5 and J is TRBJ1-1; D uncertain. What was sequenced was CD4+ T cells from PBMCs, cultured in vitro. This CDR3 is CASSYSRTGTEAFF. CDR3 in DNA: TGTGCCAGCAGTTACTCTAGAACGGGAACTGAAGCTTTCTTT.